The 3 T cell receptor beta chains listed next were all sequenced from one sample in a study of T cell changes during pregnancy in multiple sclerosis. Here immunoSEQ multiplex PCR was the method, and the copy in TCRdb shows in-frame clones only, minus some. The table shows around 95,000 clones, with under 95% occurring only once. Sequencing was performed on peripheral blood, taken after pregnancy. The receptors shown here come from a female donor in good health, enrolled as a control in a pregnancy study.

The genes are TRBV19 and TRBJ2-7; TRBD1 aligns across 7 bases. CDR1 is LNHDA and CDR2 is SQIVND in the germline V gene (reference sequence). The CDR3 has 17 residues. V shed 0 bases, J shed 4 bases, and the junction held 12 bases outside the gene matches. CDR3 sequence reads: CASSIDRLGDRPYEQYF. CDR3 DNA sequence: TGTGCCAGTAGTATAGATCGGTTGGGGGACAGACCTTACGAGCAGTACTTC.

The rearrangement uses TRBV19 and TRBJ2-7, with D perhaps TRBD1 (6 bases). Trimming removed 6 bases from V and 2 bases from J, with 23 bases in between. CDR3 length: 17 amino acids. From germline, CDR1 is LNHDA and CDR2 SQIVND (reference sequence). DNA for the CDR3: TGTGCCAGTAGACCTGAAAGAACAGGGAGTGGAACCTACGAGCAGTACTTC. It is translated as CASRPERTGSGTYEQYF.

The chain has TRBV18 and TRBJ1-1; the match to TRBD1 covers 10 bases. CDR1 KGHSH and CDR2 LQKENI come from the germline V gene. CDR3 size: 16 residues. The V gene end was trimmed by 6 bases and the J gene end by 0 bases; junction bases not matched to a gene: 7. In DNA form, the CDR3 reads TGTGCCAGCTCCCCCGGGACAGGGGTGATGAACACTGAAGCTTTCTTT. It specifies CASSPGTGVMNTEAFF.